A single sample is the source of the 22 T cell receptor beta chains below, sequenced in a study of shared clonotypes between healthy human individuals (dated by TCRdb to 2020 to 2021). Library preparation employed the immunoSEQ multiplex PCR assay. TCRdb holds this immuneACCESS table with in-frame rearrangements only. Some clones are missing; in checked studies, unresolved V genes explain under half, and the rest has no known cause. A total of under 750,000 clones appear in this sample, 55% to 75% of them only once. Less than 2% of the sample is taken by the ten largest. Sequenced input: memory CD4+ T cells sorted from blood. Taken with the paper, the label for cell subset or site translates to: CD45RA-negative fraction. These receptors were taken from a woman aged 25-40 years in good health.

The chain carries TRBV2 and TRBJ1-5; D remains ambiguous. Trimming left V 5 bases short and J 4 bases short, with 12 bases between. This CDR3 region has 14 residues. CDR1 is SNHLY and CDR2 is FYNNEI in the germline V gene. The CDR3 spells CASSLNRANQPQHF. The CDR3 DNA reads TGTGCCAGCAGTTTGAATAGGGCAAATCAGCCCCAGCATTTT.

This clone was observed a handful of times. The chain has TRBV10-3 and TRBJ2-1, with D unresolved. The V end was cut by 0 bases, the J end by 7 bases, with 13 bases between. The CDR3 has 15 amino acids. Germline V CDR1 and CDR2: ENHRY, SYGVKD. In DNA form, the CDR3 reads TGTGCCATCAGTGAGTCGGACGTTTTGGGTAATGAGCAGTTCTTC. Its translation: CAISESDVLGNEQFF.

In its sample, this clone was seen a few times. This chain connects TRBV10-1 to TRBJ1-5, with 7 bases that match TRBD1. Germline CDR1 reads WNHNN; CDR2 reads SYGVQD (reference sequence). Trimming took 6 bases from V and 0 from J; bases not matched to a gene: 8. CDR3 length: 16 amino acids. CDR3 sequence: CASRGTAYYSNQPQHF. Written as DNA, the CDR3 is TGCGCCAGCAGGGGGACAGCCTACTATAGCAATCAGCCCCAGCATTTT.

The chain carries TRBV9 and TRBJ2-5; TRBD2 aligns across 12 bases. Germline CDR1 and CDR2: SGDLS and YYNGEE. The CDR3 covers 17 residues. Losses at the gene ends were 0 bases for V and 4 bases for J; bases not matched to a gene: 7. The CDR3 bases are TGTGCCAGCAGCGTAGGACTAGCGGGAGTGTTAGGAGAGACCCAGTACTTC. Protein sequence: CASSVGLAGVLGETQYF.

The V gene is TRBV10-3, the J gene TRBJ2-3; D is ambiguous. Trimming took off 6 bases at V and 0 bases at J, with 10 bases between the two ends. CDR1 ENHRY and CDR2 SYGVKD come from the germline V gene. The CDR3 is 14 amino acids. The CDR3 region is CAISPSVSTDTQYF. CDR3 nucleotides: TGTGCCATCAGCCCGAGTGTTAGCACAGATACGCAGTATTTT.

Concerning this clone itself: This specimen includes other DNA sequences encoding the same CDR3. The genes are TRBV5-1 and TRBJ2-1, with 11 bases aligning to TRBD2. The germline V gene encodes CDR1 SGHRS and CDR2 YFSETQ. V shed 4 bases and J 4 bases; nucleotides not matched to a gene: 4. The CDR3 contains 15 residues. CDR3 nucleotides: TGCGCCAGCAGCCTCGGGACTAGCGGTTACAATGAGCAGTTCTTC. Its translation: CASSLGTSGYNEQFF.

This clone has a single count. The chain couples TRBV29-1 to TRBJ2-2; 10 bases are shared with TRBD1. CDR3 length: 15 amino acids. Losses at the gene ends were 4 bases for V and 6 bases for J; bases not matched to a gene: 8. CDR1 is SQVTM, CDR2 ANQGSEA, per germline. The CDR3 region is CSVAPGTGEAGELFF. CDR3 bases: TGCAGCGTTGCCCCCGGGACAGGGGAGGCCGGGGAGCTGTTTTTT.

V usage is TRBV18 and J usage is TRBJ2-5; TRBD1 agrees at 9 bases. Germline V lookup: CDR1 KGHSH, CDR2 LQKENI. V was pared by 2 bases and J by 4 bases, with 5 bases of the junction left unmatched. CDR3 length: 15 residues. CDR3 protein: CASSPSRTGAETQYF. DNA of the CDR3: TGTGCCAGCTCACCATCCAGGACAGGGGCAGAGACCCAGTACTTC. The whole variable domain, filled in from reference TRBV18 and TRBJ2-5, reads NAGVMQNPRHLVRRRGQEARLRCSPMKGHSHVYWYRQLPEEGLKFMVYLQKENIIDESGMPKERFSAEFPKEGPSILRIQQVVRGDSAAYFCASSPSRTGAETQYFGPGTRLLVL.

The J gene is TRBJ2-5, the V gene TRBV5-4; 10 nucleotides line up with TRBD1. Germline V gives CDR1 SGHNT, CDR2 YYREEE (reference sequence). There are 15 residues in the CDR3. V was clipped by 4 bases and J by 5 bases; unmatched bases: 8. CDR3 sequence: CASSPWDRGGETQYF. The CDR3 DNA reads TGTGCCAGCAGCCCGTGGGACAGGGGAGGGGAGACCCAGTACTTC.

The chain uses TRBV15 and TRBJ2-6; 7 bases line up with TRBD2. With 5 bases clipped from V and 0 bases from J, the junction kept 4 bases outside the gene matches. CDR3 size: 16 residues. Looked up from germline, CDR1 is LNHNV and CDR2 is YYDKDF (reference sequence). CDR3 bases: TGTGCCACCAGCGGGGGGGAGACCTCTGGGGCCAACGTCCTGACTTTC. Translating gives CATSGGETSGANVLTF.

The chain has TRBV28 and TRBJ2-2; tentative D call: TRBD1 (7 bases). The V gene lost 6 bases and the J gene lost 0 bases, with 17 bases spanning the gap. From germline, CDR1 is MDHEN and CDR2 SYDVKM. This CDR3 is 17 amino acids long. CDR3 sequence reads: CASRPGAGGSNTGELFF. CDR3 DNA sequence: TGTGCCAGCAGGCCGGGGGCAGGGGGTTCGAACACCGGGGAGCTGTTTTTT.

J is TRBJ2-1 and V is TRBV28, with D possibly matching TRBD1 (6 bases). CDR1 is MDHEN and CDR2 is SYDVKM in the germline V gene. V was cut by 6 bases and J by 7 bases, with 19 bases left in between. CDR3 length: 15 residues. The CDR3 spells CASRPQGSTGNEQFF. CDR3 nucleotides: TGTGCCAGCAGGCCACAGGGCTCAACTGGAAATGAGCAGTTCTTC.

The chain combines TRBV7-2 with TRBJ2-7; D unclear. Germline CDR1 reads SGHTA; CDR2 reads FQGNSA. The V and J ends lost 1 base and 2 bases respectively, with 9 bases between them. This CDR3 region has 14 residues. In DNA, the CDR3 is TGTGCCAGCAGCTTAGGTGCCAGAGCCTACGAGCAGTACTTC. Its protein product is CASSLGARAYEQYF.

This chain links TRBV6-5 with TRBJ1-2; no clear D gene. V gave up 4 bases and J gave up 0 bases, with 9 bases separating them. Germline lookup yields CDR1 MNHEY and CDR2 SVGAGI. The CDR3 contains 14 residues. CDR3 amino acids: CASSLSRSNYGYTF. The CDR3 bases are TGTGCCAGCAGTTTGAGTCGCTCTAACTATGGCTACACCTTC.

This rearrangement joins TRBV5-1 to TRBJ2-7; unclear D gene. Deletions cut 2 bases from V and 3 bases from J, with 6 bases between. This CDR3 is built from 12 residues. CDR1 and CDR2 (germline): SGHRS, YFSETQ. DNA for the CDR3: TGCGCCAGCAGCTTAGGCAACTACGAGCAGTACTTC. This sequence encodes CASSLGNYEQYF.

The genes are TRBV7-9 and TRBJ2-3; D might be TRBD1 (6 bases). This CDR3 contains 16 residues. Germline V gives CDR1 SEHNR, CDR2 FQNEAQ (reference sequence). V was cut by 4 bases and J by 4 bases, with 18 bases left in between. The CDR3 protein is CASSSEVGGRADTQYF. In DNA, the CDR3 is TGTGCCAGCAGCTCCGAGGTAGGGGGACGGGCAGATACGCAGTATTTT.

The CDR3 sequence is CSAEKRGSAFF. The CDR3 DNA reads TGCAGTGCTGAGAAGAGGGGCTCAGCTTTCTTT. This chain connects TRBV20-1 to TRBJ1-1, with D tentatively TRBD1 (5 bases). Germline lookup yields CDR1 DFQATT and CDR2 SNEGSKA (reference sequence). V gave up 5 bases and J gave up 10 bases, with 14 bases separating them. The CDR3 spans 11 residues.

J is TRBJ2-7 and V is TRBV5-1, with D unresolved. The CDR3 covers 11 residues. The V and J ends lost 3 bases and 4 bases respectively, with 5 bases between them. CDR1 is SGHRS and CDR2 is YFSETQ in the germline V gene. The CDR3 region has the DNA TGCGCCAGCAGCTACGGGTACGAGCAGTACTTC. Protein sequence: CASSYGYEQYF.

This rearrangement joins TRBV5-1 to TRBJ1-4; 8 bases match TRBD1. The V gene end was trimmed by 2 bases and the J gene end by 8 bases; junction bases not matched to a gene: 5. The CDR3 totals 14 residues. CDR1 is SGHRS, CDR2 YFSETQ, per germline. The CDR3 DNA sequence: TGCGCCAGCAGCTTAAGGACAGGGCGGGAAAAACTGTTTTTT. Its translation: CASSLRTGREKLFF.

This clone was seen more than once but under ten times. The rearrangement joins TRBV5-1 to TRBJ2-5; a weak D match, TRBD2 (5 bases). V was pared by 5 bases and J by 1 base, with 12 bases between. This CDR3 comprises 14 residues. In germline, CDR1 is SGHRS, CDR2 YFSETQ. The CDR3 here is CASRATSAQETQYF. CDR3 coding DNA: TGCGCCAGCAGAGCAACTAGTGCCCAAGAGACCCAGTACTTC.

The rearrangement uses TRBV19 and TRBJ1-1; TRBD1 might be the D (6 bases). Trimming left V 0 bases short and J 8 bases short, with 10 bases between. The CDR3 sequence is 13 residues long. Germline V gene sequence: CDR1 LNHDA, CDR2 SQIVND (reference sequence). The CDR3 DNA reads TGTGCCAGTAGTATAGAGGGGGCAAAAGAAGCTTTCTTT. It is translated as CASSIEGAKEAFF.

The count of this clone is one. This chain links TRBV6-1 with TRBJ1-4, with D possibly TRBD1 on 6 matching bases. CDR1 and CDR2 from the germline V gene are MNHNS and SASEGT. V was pared by 4 bases and J by 3 bases, with 15 bases between. This CDR3 comprises 16 residues. The CDR3 DNA sequence: TGTGCCAGCAGTGGGATGAGGGGGAGGGCTAATGAAAAACTGTTTTTT. Translating it yields CASSGMRGRANEKLFF.